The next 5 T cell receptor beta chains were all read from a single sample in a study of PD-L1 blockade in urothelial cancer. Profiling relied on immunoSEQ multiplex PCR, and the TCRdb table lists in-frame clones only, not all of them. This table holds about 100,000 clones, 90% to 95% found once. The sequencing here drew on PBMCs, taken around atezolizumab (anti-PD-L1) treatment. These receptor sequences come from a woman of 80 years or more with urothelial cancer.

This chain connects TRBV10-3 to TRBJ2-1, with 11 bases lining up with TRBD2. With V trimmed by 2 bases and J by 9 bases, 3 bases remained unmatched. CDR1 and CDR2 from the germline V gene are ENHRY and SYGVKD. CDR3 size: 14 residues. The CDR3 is CAISEDSGRGEQFF. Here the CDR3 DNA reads TGTGCCATCAGTGAGGATAGCGGGAGGGGTGAGCAGTTCTTC.

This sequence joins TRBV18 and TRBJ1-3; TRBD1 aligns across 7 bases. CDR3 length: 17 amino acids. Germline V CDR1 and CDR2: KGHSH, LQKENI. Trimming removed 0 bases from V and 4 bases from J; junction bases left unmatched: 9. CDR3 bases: TGTGCCAGCTCACCACCCGGGGACAGTACGTTGGGAAACACCATATATTTT. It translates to CASSPPGDSTLGNTIYF.

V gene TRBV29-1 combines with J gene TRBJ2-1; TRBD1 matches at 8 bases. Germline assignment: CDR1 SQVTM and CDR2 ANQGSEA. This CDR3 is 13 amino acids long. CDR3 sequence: CRATQGAGDEQFF. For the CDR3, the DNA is TGCAGGGCAACTCAGGGGGCAGGGGATGAGCAGTTCTTC.

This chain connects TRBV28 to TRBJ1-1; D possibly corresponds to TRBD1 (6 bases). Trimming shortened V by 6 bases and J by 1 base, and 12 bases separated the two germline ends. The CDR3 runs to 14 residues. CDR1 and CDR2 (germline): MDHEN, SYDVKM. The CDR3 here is CASSGRGGNTEAFF. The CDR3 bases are TGTGCCAGCAGCGGACGAGGGGGGAACACTGAAGCTTTCTTT.

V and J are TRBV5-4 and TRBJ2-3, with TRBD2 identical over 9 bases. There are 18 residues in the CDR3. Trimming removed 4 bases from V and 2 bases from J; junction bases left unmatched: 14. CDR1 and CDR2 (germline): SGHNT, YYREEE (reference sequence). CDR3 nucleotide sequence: TGTGCCAGCAGCCCCCGAGTTGGGGCGGGAGGGATCACAGATACGCAGTATTTT. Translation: CASSPRVGAGGITDTQYF.